This T cell receptor beta chain was found in a study of blood T cell repertoires in COVID-19. The wider study: Samples representing acute and convalescent COVID-19 were sourced from the United States, Italy and Spain. Sources were T cells, B-cell-depleted T cells, or PBMCs; the material itself was cDNA or gDNA.

Authors' analysis steps: For nucleated cells, counts were estimated from reference gene primer amplification. Sequenced by immunoSEQ multiplex PCR; TCRdb stores in-frame clones only, minus some. V and J calls and clone size are as listed in that table; D and trimming were resolved from the DNA. The sample lists almost 200,000 clones; 86% were seen once. From germline, CDR1 is SGHRS and CDR2 YFSETQ. With V trimmed by 0 bases and J by 3 bases, 9 bases remained unmatched. The CDR3 contains 16 residues. The sequence derives from a woman in her seventies with acute or convalescent COVID-19. The genes are TRBV5-1 and TRBJ2-7, with 7 positions matching TRBD1. Material for sequencing was peripheral blood. The CDR3 DNA reads as TGCGCCAGCAGCTTGGCCTTGGAGACAGGGAACTACGAGCAGTACTTC. Translating it yields CASSLALETGNYEQYF.